Below are 13 T cell receptor beta chains sequenced from a single sample in a study of T cells in Graves' hyperthyroidism and ophthalmopathy. Using RNA transcripts as the source, TCR beta CDR3 regions were amplified. Carried out on the TCR CDR3, a first-round RT-PCR used the HTBI primer set. TCRdb re-analysed the multiplex PCR reads in MiXCR, keeping a single row per CDR3 protein. The sample contains approximately 520,000 distinct CDR3 sequences, around a quarter of which appear only once. Input material: blood. The receptors here all came from a woman in her twenties or thirties with Graves' ophthalmopathy.

The genes are TRBV12-3 or TRBV12-4 and TRBJ1-2; a possible D gene is TRBD1 (5 bases). V was trimmed by 2 bases and J by 7 bases, leaving 11 bases between them. This CDR3 is built from 13 residues. The CDR3: CASSLSRASGYTF. The CDR3 nucleotides read TGTGCCAGCAGTTTAAGCAGGGCGTCTGGCTACACCTTC.

This clonotype occurred many times. V is TRBV19 and J is TRBJ1-1, with D perhaps TRBD1 (6 bases). Per the germline V gene, CDR1 is LNHDA and CDR2 is SQIVND (reference sequence). Trimming cost V 8 bases and J 4 bases, with 17 bases left between them. The CDR3 covers 14 residues. The CDR3 DNA sequence: TGTGCCAGTGATAGGGGGGACCTAGTCACTGAAGCTTTCTTT. Translated: CASDRGDLVTEAFF. Drawing the rest from reference TRBV19 and TRBJ1-1, the complete variable domain is DGGITQSPKYLFRKEGQNVTLSCEQNLNHDAMYWYRQDPGQGLRLIYYSQIVNDFQKGDIAEGYSVSREKKESFPLTVTSAQKNPTAFYLCASDRGDLVTEAFFGQGTRLTVV.

This clonotype came up many times. The rearrangement joins TRBV7-9 to TRBJ2-5; the D is unclear. Per germline, CDR1 SEHNR and CDR2 FQNEAQ (reference sequence). V was cut by 5 bases and J by 2 bases, with 15 bases left in between. CDR3 length: 15 amino acids. CDR3 coding DNA: TGTGCCAGCAGCAATCGCAATCTCGGACAAGAGACCCAGTACTTC. Translated, it gives CASSNRNLGQETQYF.

CDR3 sequence (DNA): TGTGCCAGCAGTTTCCCAGGCGGGACAGGGCCCACCGGGGAGCTGTTTTTT. It yields the protein CASSFPGGTGPTGELFF. The rearrangement links TRBV12-3 or TRBV12-4 to TRBJ2-2, with TRBD1 matching over 9 bases. This CDR3 contains 17 residues. V trimming: 3 bases; J trimming: 4 bases; junction bases outside the gene matches: 9.

This clonotype showed up many times. V gene TRBV12-3 or TRBV12-4 combines with J gene TRBJ2-5; possible D gene TRBD2, 5 bases. The V end lost 4 bases, the J end lost 5 bases, and 14 bases lay between the germline ends. The CDR3 is 14 residues long. The DNA for the CDR3 is TGTGCCAGCAGTTCGGCCCCGGGATTCGAGACCCAGTACTTC. It yields the protein CASSSAPGFETQYF.

V and J are TRBV20-1 and TRBJ2-7; D possibly corresponds to TRBD1 (5 bases). V gave up 5 bases and J gave up 3 bases, with 11 bases separating them. In germline, CDR1 is DFQATT, CDR2 SNEGSKA (reference sequence). The CDR3 length is 12 residues. The CDR3 reads CSADTTGYEQYF. For the CDR3, the DNA is TGCAGTGCTGATACCACAGGCTACGAGCAGTACTTC.

V usage is TRBV6-1 and J usage is TRBJ2-7; 7 bases fit TRBD1. Germline values: CDR1 MNHNS, CDR2 SASEGT. The V gene end was trimmed by 0 bases and the J gene end by 9 bases; junction bases not matched to a gene: 5. This CDR3 comprises 13 residues. In DNA form, the CDR3 reads TGTGCCAGCAGTGAAGCAGAATCAGGGGGGCAGTACTTC. Its protein is CASSEAESGGQYF.

This clonotype was seen at least ten times. The V call is TRBV4-3, the J call TRBJ1-2, with TRBD1 matching over 7 bases. The CDR3 loop spans 15 amino acids. Germline lookup yields CDR1 LGHNA and CDR2 YSLEER. V lost 4 bases and J lost 3; bases outside the gene matches: 8. The CDR3 sequence is CASSLGDRSDYGYTF. DNA of the CDR3: TGCGCCAGCAGCCTAGGGGACAGATCCGACTATGGCTACACCTTC.

The J gene is TRBJ2-5, the V gene TRBV27, with TRBD2 matching 8 bases. Germline loops: CDR1 MNHEY, CDR2 SMNVEV (reference sequence). The CDR3 runs 14 residues. The ends lost 0 bases at V and 5 bases at J; junction bases unmatched: 2. The CDR3: CASSLSRLAETQYF. The CDR3 bases are TGTGCCAGCAGTTTATCTCGACTAGCGGAGACCCAGTACTTC.

This clonotype appeared many times. The V gene is TRBV2, the J gene TRBJ2-2, with D possibly TRBD2 on 6 matching bases. Per germline, CDR1 SNHLY and CDR2 FYNNEI. Trimming left V 8 bases short and J 0 bases short, with 10 bases between. The CDR3 contains 14 residues. DNA of the CDR3: TGTGCCAGCGGCGGGGACTCGAACACCGGGGAGCTGTTTTTT. Translated: CASGGDSNTGELFF.

This clonotype was seen repeatedly, ten times or more. The chain joins TRBV6-2 or TRBV6-3 to TRBJ2-5; D is tentatively TRBD1 or TRBD2 (5 bases each). Per the germline V gene, CDR1 is MNHEY and CDR2 is SVGEGT. The CDR3 contains 13 residues. V was cut by 6 bases and J by 4 bases, with 12 bases left in between. CDR3 in DNA: TGTGCCAGCAGCCCACCGGGGCCAGAGACCCAGTACTTC. As protein: CASSPPGPETQYF.

The chain uses TRBV2 and TRBJ2-7; 8 nucleotides agree with TRBD2. Germline V gene data show CDR1 as SNHLY and CDR2 as FYNNEI. The CDR3 contains 15 residues. Trimming removed 6 bases from V and 6 bases from J; junction bases left unmatched: 13. The CDR3 spells CASRLGLASSTEQYF. In DNA, the CDR3 is TGTGCCAGCAGGCTAGGACTAGCATCTAGCACCGAGCAGTACTTC. The whole variable domain, remainder taken from reference TRBV2 and TRBJ2-7, is EPEVTQTPSHQVTQMGQEVILRCVPISNHLYFYWYRQILGQKVEFLVSFYNNEISEKSEIFDDQFSVERPDGSNFTLKIRSTKLEDSAMYFCASRLGLASSTEQYFGPGTRLTVT.

Note on this clonotype: This may be a read error: a much more frequent sequence differs by one nucleotide. The chain carries TRBV28 and TRBJ2-5, with TRBD1 matching 7 bases. Per germline, CDR1 MDHEN and CDR2 SYDVKM. The CDR3 has 15 residues. The CDR3 bases are TGTGCCAGCAGGGCAACCGCAGGGGGATGGGAGACCAAGTACTTC. Amino acids: CASRATAGGWETKYF. Filled out from reference TRBV28 and TRBJ2-5, the complete variable domain reads DVKVTQSSRYLVKRTGEKVFLECVQDMDHENMFWYRQDPGLGLRLIYFSYDVKMKEKGDIPEGYSVSREKKERFSLILESASTNQTSMYLCASRATAGGWETKYFGPGTRLLVL.